A single TCR beta chain is shown here with its context. Its specificity is not known. Profiled with immunoSEQ multiplex PCR; TCRdb holds only in-frame clones, not every one. The sample contains some 130,000 clones, around 90% of which appear only once. This entry is derived from a study of T cell responses to AZD1222 COVID-19 vaccine. The CDR3 is 15 amino acids. From germline, CDR1 is LNHDA and CDR2 SQIVND (reference sequence). Trimming pared 5 bases from V and 6 bases from J, leaving 20 bases between. Regarding the study as a whole: At 160-218 and 743-854, vaccine-associated CD4 TCRs were dominant, and they spanned spike. The repertoires were collected only after the peak T cell response. Donors in the cohort were predominantly white British and more often female, and clonal diversity was possibly underestimated.

The starting material was peripheral blood, obtained on day 0 of AZD1222 vaccination. The sequence was collected from an adult in good health. V gene TRBV19 combines with J gene TRBJ2-7; D remains ambiguous. The CDR3 DNA follows: TGTGCCAGTAGTCCTACTTTTGGACCCCCTGGCGAGCAGTACTTC. Amino acids: CASSPTFGPPGEQYF.